Listed below are T cell receptor beta chains from one sample, sequenced in a study of OX40 agonist ivuxolimab in advanced cancers. Assay used: immunoSEQ multiplex PCR; TCRdb lists only in-frame clones, some missing. The sample has 55,000 to 75,000 clones, 80% to 90% seen once. The sample in question was CD4+ or CD8+ T cells sorted from blood, obtained in a trial of the OX40 agonist ivuxolimab. The receptor set was obtained from an adult with an advanced solid tumor such as melanoma, head and neck, liver or kidney cancer. Each CDR3 is given with its conserved first and last residue. Fields, in order: clone size, V gene, CDR3 protein. The size field is filled for only some rows; it gives once, few, many or a size class.

clone size: .; V gene: TRBV7-6; CDR3 protein: CASSSTGLNTEAFF
clone size: .; V gene: TRBV5-4; CDR3 protein: CASSLGGVSGYTF
clone size: .; V gene: TRBV4-3; CDR3 protein: CASSPQDRVTGELFF
clone size: .; V gene: TRBV6-6; CDR3 protein: CASSPGASTEAFF
clone size: once; V gene: TRBV19; CDR3 protein: CASTQTRDTYNEQFF
clone size: .; V gene: TRBV6-5; CDR3 protein: CASSYDGQGGYTF
clone size: .; V gene: TRBV5-6; CDR3 protein: CASSPREVKNTGELFF
clone size: .; V gene: TRBV7-2; CDR3 protein: CASSITGGPNQPQHF
clone size: .; V gene: TRBV5-8; CDR3 protein: CASSLARLALPHNEQFF
clone size: .; V gene: TRBV7-9; CDR3 protein: CASSYGQGSYEQYF
clone size: .; V gene: TRBV11-2; CDR3 protein: CASSFFRDTEAFF
clone size: .; V gene: TRBV2; CDR3 protein: CASSEVGGNTEAFF
clone size: .; V gene: TRBV2; CDR3 protein: CASSETLAGAYEQYF
clone size: .; V gene: TRBV5-4; CDR3 protein: CASSFDRGYGYTF
clone size: .; V gene: TRBV6-5; CDR3 protein: CASSYSNAGSEQYF
clone size: once; V gene: TRBV15; CDR3 protein: CATSTDRRPIYF
clone size: .; V gene: TRBV2; CDR3 protein: CASNWAIQETQYF
clone size: .; V gene: TRBV7-8; CDR3 protein: CASSLRAGGTQYF
clone size: .; V gene: TRBV6-1; CDR3 protein: CASQTSHQSPGFF
clone size: .; V gene: TRBV4-3; CDR3 protein: CASSQDRGPYEQYF
clone size: .; V gene: TRBV9; CDR3 protein: CASSVGQSYEQYF
clone size: .; V gene: TRBV7-2; CDR3 protein: CASSLAPPGWPNTEAFF
clone size: .; V gene: TRBV11-1; CDR3 protein: CASSLKSQGGRNEQFF
clone size: .; V gene: TRBV7-2; CDR3 protein: CASRPRGRTDTQYF
clone size: .; V gene: TRBV27; CDR3 protein: CASSLSGQETQYF
clone size: .; V gene: TRBV7-8; CDR3 protein: CASRTTGPSYSYNEQFF
clone size: .; V gene: TRBV5-1; CDR3 protein: CASRERLGFTEAFF
clone size: .; V gene: TRBV29-1; CDR3 protein: CSVGLAGNYEQYF